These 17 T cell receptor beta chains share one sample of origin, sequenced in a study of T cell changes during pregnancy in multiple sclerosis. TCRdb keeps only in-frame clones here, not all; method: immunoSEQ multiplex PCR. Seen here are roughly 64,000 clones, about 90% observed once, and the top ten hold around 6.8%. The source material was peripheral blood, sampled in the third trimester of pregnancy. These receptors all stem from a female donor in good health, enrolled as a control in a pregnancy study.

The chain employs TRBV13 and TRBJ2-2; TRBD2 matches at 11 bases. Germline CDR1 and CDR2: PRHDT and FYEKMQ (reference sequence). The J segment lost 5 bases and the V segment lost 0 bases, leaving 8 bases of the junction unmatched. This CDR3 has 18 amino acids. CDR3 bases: TGTGCCAGCAGCTTAGGGCCTAGCGGGAGGAGAAAAACCGGGGAGCTGTTTTTT. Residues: CASSLGPSGRRKTGELFF.

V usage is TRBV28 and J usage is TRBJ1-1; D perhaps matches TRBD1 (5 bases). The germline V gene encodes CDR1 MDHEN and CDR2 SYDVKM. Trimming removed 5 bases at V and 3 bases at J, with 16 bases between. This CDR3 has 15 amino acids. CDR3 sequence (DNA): TGTGCCAGCAGTCTCGGGGGAGCCTCCTACACTGAAGCTTTCTTT. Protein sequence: CASSLGGASYTEAFF. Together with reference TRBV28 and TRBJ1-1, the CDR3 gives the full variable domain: DVKVTQSSRYLVKRTGEKVFLECVQDMDHENMFWYRQDPGLGLRLIYFSYDVKMKEKGDIPEGYSVSREKKERFSLILESASTNQTSMYLCASSLGGASYTEAFFGQGTRLTVV.

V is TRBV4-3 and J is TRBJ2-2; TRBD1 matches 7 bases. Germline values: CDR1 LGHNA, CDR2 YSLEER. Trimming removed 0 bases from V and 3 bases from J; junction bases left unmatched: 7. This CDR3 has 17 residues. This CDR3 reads CASSQDETGIDTGELFF. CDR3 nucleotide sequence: TGCGCCAGCAGCCAAGATGAGACAGGGATTGACACCGGGGAGCTGTTTTTT.

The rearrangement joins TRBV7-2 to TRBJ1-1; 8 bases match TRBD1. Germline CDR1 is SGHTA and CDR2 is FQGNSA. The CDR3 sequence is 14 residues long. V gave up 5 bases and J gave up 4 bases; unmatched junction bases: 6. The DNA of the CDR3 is TGTGCCAGCAGCGAAAAACAGGGGGGCACTGAAGCTTTCTTT. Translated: CASSEKQGGTEAFF. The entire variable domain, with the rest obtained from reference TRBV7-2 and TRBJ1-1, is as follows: GAGVSQSPSNKVTEKGKDVELRCDPISGHTALYWYRQSLGQGLEFLIYFQGNSAPDKSGLPSDRFSAERTGGSVSTLTIQRTQQEDSAVYLCASSEKQGGTEAFFGQGTRLTVV.

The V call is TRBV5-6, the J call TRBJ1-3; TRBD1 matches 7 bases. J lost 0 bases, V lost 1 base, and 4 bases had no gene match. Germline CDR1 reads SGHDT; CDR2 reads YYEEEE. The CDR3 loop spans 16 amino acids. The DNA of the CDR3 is TGTGCCAGCAGCTTGATAGGACAGGCCTCTGGAAACACCATATATTTT. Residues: CASSLIGQASGNTIYF.

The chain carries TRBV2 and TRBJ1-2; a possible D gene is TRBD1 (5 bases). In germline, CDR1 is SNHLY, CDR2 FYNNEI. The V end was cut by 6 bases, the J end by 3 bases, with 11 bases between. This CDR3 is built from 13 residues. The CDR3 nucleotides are TGTGCCAGCAGCCGCACGGGGGACTATGGCTACACCTTC. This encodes CASSRTGDYGYTF.

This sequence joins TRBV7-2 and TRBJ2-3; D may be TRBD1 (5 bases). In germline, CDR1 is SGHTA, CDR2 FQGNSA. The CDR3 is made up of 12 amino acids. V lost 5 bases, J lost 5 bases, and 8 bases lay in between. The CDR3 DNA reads TGTGCCAGCAGCCAGGGAAGAGATACGCAGTATTTT. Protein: CASSQGRDTQYF.

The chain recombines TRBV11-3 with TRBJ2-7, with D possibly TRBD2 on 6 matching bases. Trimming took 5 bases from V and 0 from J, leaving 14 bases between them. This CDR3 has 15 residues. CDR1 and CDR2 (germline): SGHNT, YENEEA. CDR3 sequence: CASSPPTLASYEQYF. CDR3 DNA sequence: TGTGCCAGCAGCCCGCCCACACTAGCCTCCTACGAGCAGTACTTC.

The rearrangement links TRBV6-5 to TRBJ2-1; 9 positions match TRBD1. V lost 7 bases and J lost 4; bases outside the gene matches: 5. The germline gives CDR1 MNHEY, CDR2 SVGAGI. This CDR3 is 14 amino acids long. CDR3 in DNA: TGTGCCAGCACGGCCGGGACAGGGTACAATGAGCAGTTCTTC. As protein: CASTAGTGYNEQFF.

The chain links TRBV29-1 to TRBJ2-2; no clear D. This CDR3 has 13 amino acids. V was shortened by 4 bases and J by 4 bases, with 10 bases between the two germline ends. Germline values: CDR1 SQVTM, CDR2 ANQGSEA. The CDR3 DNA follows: TGCAGCGTTGCCATGCGGCGCACCGGGGAGCTGTTTTTT. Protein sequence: CSVAMRRTGELFF.

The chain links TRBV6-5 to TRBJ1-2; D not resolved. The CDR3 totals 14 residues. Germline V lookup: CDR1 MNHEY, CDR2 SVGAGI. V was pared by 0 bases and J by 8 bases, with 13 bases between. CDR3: CASSYSRINRGYTF. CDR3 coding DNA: TGTGCCAGCAGTTACTCCCGCATAAATCGGGGCTACACCTTC.

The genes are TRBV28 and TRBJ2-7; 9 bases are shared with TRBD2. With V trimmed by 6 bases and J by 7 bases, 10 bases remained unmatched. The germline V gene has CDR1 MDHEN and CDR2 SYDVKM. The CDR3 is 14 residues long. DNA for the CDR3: TGTGCCAGCAGACTTGGGGGCGGGAGGGCGGAGCAGTACTTC. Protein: CASRLGGGRAEQYF.

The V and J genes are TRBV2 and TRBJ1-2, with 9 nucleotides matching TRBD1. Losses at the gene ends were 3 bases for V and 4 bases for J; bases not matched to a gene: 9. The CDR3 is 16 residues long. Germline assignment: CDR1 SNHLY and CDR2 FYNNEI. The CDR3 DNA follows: TGTGCCAGCAGTGAGGGAGGACAGGGGCGAATCTATGGCTACACCTTC. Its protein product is CASSEGGQGRIYGYTF.

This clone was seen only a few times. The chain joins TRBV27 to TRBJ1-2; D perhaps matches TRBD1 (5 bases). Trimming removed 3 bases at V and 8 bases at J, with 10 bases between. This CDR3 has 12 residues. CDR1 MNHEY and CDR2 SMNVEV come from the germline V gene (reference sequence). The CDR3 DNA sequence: TGTGCCAGCAGTTTTCGGGGGTCGGGCTACACCTTC. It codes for CASSFRGSGYTF.

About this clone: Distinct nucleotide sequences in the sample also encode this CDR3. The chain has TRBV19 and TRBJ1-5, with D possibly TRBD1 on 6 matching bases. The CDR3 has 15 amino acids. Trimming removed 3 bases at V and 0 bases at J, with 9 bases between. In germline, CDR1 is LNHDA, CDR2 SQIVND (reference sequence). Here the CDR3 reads CASSIWDTSNQPQHF. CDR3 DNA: TGTGCCAGTAGTATCTGGGACACTAGCAATCAGCCCCAGCATTTT.

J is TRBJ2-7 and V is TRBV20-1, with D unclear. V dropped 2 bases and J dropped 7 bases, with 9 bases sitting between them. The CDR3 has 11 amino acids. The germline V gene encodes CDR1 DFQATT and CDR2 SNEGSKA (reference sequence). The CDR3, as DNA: TGCAGTGCTAGAACCGGTTATGAGCAGTACTTC. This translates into CSARTGYEQYF.

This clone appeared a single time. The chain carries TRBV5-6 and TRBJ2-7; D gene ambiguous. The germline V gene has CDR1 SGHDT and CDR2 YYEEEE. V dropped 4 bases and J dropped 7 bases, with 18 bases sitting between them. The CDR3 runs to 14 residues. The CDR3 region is CASSPGPMIEEQYF. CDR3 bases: TGTGCCAGCAGCCCTGGGCCCATGATTGAGGAGCAGTACTTC.